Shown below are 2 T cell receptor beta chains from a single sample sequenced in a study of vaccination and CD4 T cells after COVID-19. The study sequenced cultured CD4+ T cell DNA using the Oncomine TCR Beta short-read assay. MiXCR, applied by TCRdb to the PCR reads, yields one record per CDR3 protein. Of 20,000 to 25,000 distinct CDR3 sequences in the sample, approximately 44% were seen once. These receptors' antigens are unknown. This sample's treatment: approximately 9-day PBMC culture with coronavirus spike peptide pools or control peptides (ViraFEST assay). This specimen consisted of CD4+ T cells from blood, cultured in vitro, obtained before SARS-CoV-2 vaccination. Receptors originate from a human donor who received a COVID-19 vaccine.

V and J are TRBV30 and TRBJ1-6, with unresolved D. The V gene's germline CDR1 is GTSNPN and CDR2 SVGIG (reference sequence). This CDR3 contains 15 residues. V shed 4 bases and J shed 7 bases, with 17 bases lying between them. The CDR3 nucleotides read TGTGCCTGGATGGTGATCGGGGTGGACAATTCACCCCTCCACTTT. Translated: CAWMVIGVDNSPLHF.

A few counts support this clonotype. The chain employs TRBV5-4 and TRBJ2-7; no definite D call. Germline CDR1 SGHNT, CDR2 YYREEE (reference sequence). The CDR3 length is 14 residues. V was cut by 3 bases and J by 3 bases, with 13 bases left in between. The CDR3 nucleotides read TGTGCCAGCAGCTCTCCCGACTCTATCTACGAGCAGTACTTC. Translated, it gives CASSSPDSIYEQYF.